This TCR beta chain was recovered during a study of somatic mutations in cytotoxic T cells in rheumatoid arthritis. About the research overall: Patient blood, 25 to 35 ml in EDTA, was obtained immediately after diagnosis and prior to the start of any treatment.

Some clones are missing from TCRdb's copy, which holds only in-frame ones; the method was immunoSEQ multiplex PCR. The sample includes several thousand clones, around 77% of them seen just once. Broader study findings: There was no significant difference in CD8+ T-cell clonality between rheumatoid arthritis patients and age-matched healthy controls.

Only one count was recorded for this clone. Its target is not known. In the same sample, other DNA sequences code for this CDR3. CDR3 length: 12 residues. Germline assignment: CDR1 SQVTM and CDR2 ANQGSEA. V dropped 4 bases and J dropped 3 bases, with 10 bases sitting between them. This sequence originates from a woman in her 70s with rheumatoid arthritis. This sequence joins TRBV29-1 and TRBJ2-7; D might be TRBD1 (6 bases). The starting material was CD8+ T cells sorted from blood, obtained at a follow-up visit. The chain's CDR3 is CSVARGNYEQYF. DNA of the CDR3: TGCAGCGTTGCCAGGGGCAACTACGAGCAGTACTTC.